Following are 26 T cell receptor beta chains from one sample sequenced in a study of Ad26.COV2.S vaccination and SARS-CoV-2 variants. Treatment specified: approximately 18 received Ad26.COV2.S at low or high dose, single or two shots; a few received placebo; per-sample allocation not given. Sampling happened 63 days after the first vaccine or placebo injection. This table comes from immunoSEQ multiplex PCR, and its TCRdb copy is limited to in-frame clones, with some not included. The data contain roughly 410,000 clones, around 82% of them singletons. Sequencing used peripheral blood, obtained in a trial of Ad26.COV2.S vaccine versus placebo. Receptors originate from a person aged 18-65 years who received the Ad26.COV2.S COVID-19 vaccine or a placebo.

This clone was recorded a few times. The same CDR3 also results from other DNA sequences found in this sample. V and J are TRBV20-1 and TRBJ2-7; D unresolved. Germline V gives CDR1 DFQATT, CDR2 SNEGSKA (reference sequence). This CDR3 comprises 11 residues. Trimming took 6 bases from V and 4 from J, leaving 10 bases between them. The CDR3 nucleotides read TGCAGTGCCCAGGACGGGTACGAGCAGTACTTC. Its protein is CSAQDGYEQYF.

J is TRBJ1-2 and V is TRBV14; tentatively, D is TRBD1 (5 bases). The CDR3 contains 16 residues. Between the trimmed V and J ends, which lost 4 bases and 0 bases, there was a span of 15 bases. The germline V gene has CDR1 SGHDN and CDR2 FVKESK. The CDR3: CASSPRGSLPNYGYTF. DNA for the CDR3: TGTGCCAGCAGCCCGAGGGGAAGTTTACCTAACTATGGCTACACCTTC.

V gene TRBV25-1 combines with J gene TRBJ1-1; D is perhaps TRBD1 (5 bases). This CDR3 contains 13 residues. Germline CDR1 reads MGHDK; CDR2 reads SYGVNS. V lost 6 bases, J lost 4 bases, and 12 bases lay in between. DNA for the CDR3: TGTGCCAGCAGGACATCGGGGGGCACTGAAGCTTTCTTT. It yields the protein CASRTSGGTEAFF.

This sequence joins TRBV11-2 and TRBJ2-7, with a tentative D call TRBD2 (5 bases). Trimming removed 3 bases from V and 2 bases from J, with 11 bases in between. The CDR3 is 14 residues long. Germline V gene data show CDR1 as SGHAT and CDR2 as FQNNGV. CDR3: CASSLAGRPYEQYF. The CDR3 region has the DNA TGTGCCAGCAGCTTGGCGGGCAGGCCCTACGAGCAGTACTTC.

This sequence joins TRBV5-6 and TRBJ2-6, with D uncertain. This CDR3 is 13 amino acids long. Germline loops: CDR1 SGHDT, CDR2 YYEEEE. The V end lost 2 bases, the J end lost 1 base, and 1 base lay between the germline ends. CDR3 region: CASSFSGANVLTF. CDR3 nucleotide sequence: TGTGCCAGCAGCTTTTCTGGGGCCAACGTCCTGACTTTC.

This chain connects TRBV4-3 to TRBJ2-7; D possibly corresponds to TRBD1 (5 bases). Deletions cut 4 bases from V and 4 bases from J, with 14 bases between. CDR1 and CDR2 (germline): LGHNA, YSLEER. The CDR3 has 14 residues. Written as DNA, the CDR3 is TGCGCCAGCAGCCGAAACTTCCAGGGTTACGAGCAGTACTTC. Amino acids: CASSRNFQGYEQYF.

The chain employs TRBV30 and TRBJ1-4, with D possibly matching TRBD1 (5 bases). The CDR3 spans 16 residues. V was pared by 0 bases and J by 3 bases, with 14 bases between. Germline values: CDR1 GTSNPN, CDR2 SVGIG (reference sequence). DNA for the CDR3: TGTGCCTGGAGTGTACAAGGGGTCGGGCCTAATGAAAAACTGTTTTTT. As protein: CAWSVQGVGPNEKLFF.

The chain has TRBV7-3 and TRBJ1-2; a weak D match, TRBD1 (6 bases). This CDR3 comprises 14 residues. V lost 5 bases and J lost 6, with 16 bases in between. Germline CDR1 and CDR2: SGHTA and FQGTGA. CDR3 bases: TGTGCCAGCAGCCCATCCACAGGGTCCAATGGCTACACCTTC. Protein: CASSPSTGSNGYTF.

V and J are TRBV4-3 and TRBJ1-3; D unclear. CDR1 LGHNA and CDR2 YSLEER come from the germline V gene. Trimming took off 6 bases at V and 0 bases at J, with 15 bases between the two ends. This CDR3 is 16 amino acids long. The CDR3 nucleotides read TGCGCCAGCAGGCCCGACACCGAGGGCTCTGGAAACACCATATATTTT. Translated, it gives CASRPDTEGSGNTIYF.

This chain links TRBV6-5 with TRBJ1-4, with unresolved D. The germline CDR1 and CDR2 sequences are MNHEY and SVGAGI. The CDR3 runs 11 residues. V lost 2 bases and J 8 bases, leaving 3 bases between the germline ends. The CDR3 sequence is CASSYGEKLFF. The CDR3 DNA reads TGTGCCAGCAGTTACGGGGAAAAACTGTTTTTT.

The V gene is TRBV6-5, the J gene TRBJ2-7, with D perhaps TRBD1 or TRBD2 (5 bases each). Germline V lookup: CDR1 MNHEY, CDR2 SVGAGI. The CDR3 contains 14 residues. V was pared by 2 bases and J by 2 bases, with 10 bases between. DNA for the CDR3: TGTGCCAGCAGTTACGAGGGGCCGCCCTACGAGCAGTACTTC. Amino acids: CASSYEGPPYEQYF.

This chain links TRBV9 with TRBJ1-2; D perhaps matches TRBD1 (6 bases). V shed 0 bases and J shed 8 bases, with 17 bases lying between them. Germline CDR1 reads SGDLS; CDR2 reads YYNGEE. The CDR3 spans 15 residues. The CDR3 DNA reads TGTGCCAGCAGCGTAGGTCCCGGGGGCGCGTGGGGCTACACCTTC. Amino acids: CASSVGPGGAWGYTF.

On this clone itself: This may be a read error, as it is one base from a much larger clone. The V call is TRBV12-3 or TRBV12-4, the J call TRBJ2-7, with D unclear. The V end was cut by 5 bases, the J end by 3 bases, with 5 bases between. This CDR3 has 11 amino acids. The CDR3 region has the DNA TGTGCCAGCAGTCCCTACTACGAGCAGTACTTC. Translating gives CASSPYYEQYF.

The rearrangement links TRBV11-2 to TRBJ2-1; 8 bases match TRBD2. The junction had 11 bases not matched to a gene; V was cut back by 1 base and J by 9 bases. Per the germline V gene, CDR1 is SGHAT and CDR2 is FQNNGV. CDR3 length equals 16 residues. As DNA, the CDR3 is TGTGCCAGCAGCTTAGCTCCTAGCGGGTTTGGGGGTGAGCAGTTCTTC. Translating it yields CASSLAPSGFGGEQFF. Filled out from reference TRBV11-2 and TRBJ2-1, the complete variable domain reads EAGVAQSPRYKIIEKRQSVAFWCNPISGHATLYWYQQILGQGPKLLIQFQNNGVVDDSQLPKDRFSAERLKGVDSTLKIQPAKLEDSAVYLCASSLAPSGFGGEQFFGPGTRLTVL.

The CDR3 coding sequence is TGTGCCTGGAGTGTAGGGTCCAGTTATAACTATGGCTACACCTTC. Protein product: CAWSVGSSYNYGYTF. The chain joins TRBV30 to TRBJ1-2; no firm D call. The CDR3 contains 15 residues. Germline CDR1 reads GTSNPN; CDR2 reads SVGIG (reference sequence). With 0 bases removed from V and 1 base from J, the gap between germline ends came to 12 bases.

The CDR3 is CASSVKTLPNQPQHF. The CDR3 nucleotides are TGTGCCAGCAGCGTCAAAACTCTACCCAATCAGCCCCAGCATTTT. The rearrangement links TRBV9 to TRBJ1-5; the D is unclear. The CDR3 spans 15 residues. The germline V gene encodes CDR1 SGDLS and CDR2 YYNGEE. Trimming took 2 bases from V and 3 from J, leaving 12 bases between them.

The V and J genes are TRBV11-2 and TRBJ1-5, with no clear D. Germline-derived CDR1 and CDR2 are SGHAT and FQNNGV. The CDR3 extends over 11 amino acids. The ends were cut back, 6 bases at V and 9 bases at J, with 9 bases in the middle. For the CDR3, the DNA is TGTGCCAGCAGTCTTGATGGGCCCCAGCATTTT. Translated: CASSLDGPQHF.

The gene calls are TRBV27 and TRBJ2-1; possibly TRBD1 for D (5 bases). Trimming removed 4 bases at V and 3 bases at J, with 19 bases between. The CDR3 loop spans 17 amino acids. Germline CDR1 reads MNHEY; CDR2 reads SMNVEV (reference sequence). CDR3 sequence reads: CASSSPARTNDYNEQFF. CDR3 DNA sequence: TGTGCCAGCAGTTCGCCAGCAAGGACAAACGACTACAATGAGCAGTTCTTC.

The chain links TRBV2 to TRBJ2-7, with D hard to call. Trimming pared 4 bases from V and 2 bases from J, leaving 9 bases between. This CDR3 region has 13 residues. Germline V gene sequence: CDR1 SNHLY, CDR2 FYNNEI. Written as DNA, the CDR3 is TGTGCCAGCAGTGGACAAGGGCCCTACGAGCAGTACTTC. Its translation: CASSGQGPYEQYF. The entire variable domain, with the rest obtained from reference TRBV2 and TRBJ2-7, is as follows: EPEVTQTPSHQVTQMGQEVILRCVPISNHLYFYWYRQILGQKVEFLVSFYNNEISEKSEIFDDQFSVERPDGSNFTLKIRSTKLEDSAMYFCASSGQGPYEQYFGPGTRLTVT.

The V gene is TRBV2, the J gene TRBJ1-2; maybe TRBD1 (5 bases). In germline, CDR1 is SNHLY, CDR2 FYNNEI. This CDR3 has 13 amino acids. V lost 6 bases and J 8 bases, leaving 16 bases between the germline ends. The CDR3 spells CASRRQPGEGYTF. The DNA for the CDR3 is TGTGCCAGCAGGCGACAGCCCGGGGAGGGCTACACCTTC.

This clone was seen a single time. V is TRBV3-1 (or the pseudogene TRBV3-2) and J is TRBJ2-1, with 7 bases identical to TRBD2. The CDR3 contains 17 residues. The V and J ends lost 0 bases and 5 bases, in that order; junction bases with no gene match: 10. Germline V gene sequence: CDR1 LGHDT, CDR2 YNNKEL (reference sequence). In DNA form, the CDR3 reads TGTGCCAGCAGCCAAGATCTGCGGCTAGCGGCTCACAATGAGCAGTTCTTC. This encodes CASSQDLRLAAHNEQFF.

The CDR3 region is CASSIDNRPLAGSGIQYF. DNA for the CDR3: TGTGCCAGTAGTATAGATAACAGGCCCCTAGCGGGATCCGGCATTCAGTACTTC. V usage is TRBV19 and J usage is TRBJ2-4, with 9 bases that match TRBD2. This CDR3 is built from 18 residues. CDR1 and CDR2 (germline): LNHDA, SQIVND (reference sequence). V lost 0 bases and J lost 9; bases outside the gene matches: 15.

This clone came up once. The V and J genes are TRBV6-5 and TRBJ2-7, with 7 bases fitting TRBD1. The CDR3 consists of 13 residues. CDR1 is MNHEY and CDR2 is SVGAGI in the germline V gene. V lost 8 bases and J lost 3; bases outside the gene matches: 7. CDR3 residues: CASGSDRLYEQYF. CDR3 nucleotide sequence: TGTGCCAGCGGATCGGACAGGCTCTACGAGCAGTACTTC.

In regard to this clone: The same CDR3 also results from other DNA sequences found in this sample. The J gene is TRBJ1-2, the V gene TRBV6-5; D not resolved. The CDR3 consists of 14 residues. Germline loops: CDR1 MNHEY, CDR2 SVGAGI. V was pared by 5 bases and J by 4 bases, with 14 bases between. CDR3 nucleotide sequence: TGTGCCAGCAGTCCGGGTGGACCGCTCTATGGCTACACCTTC. It translates to CASSPGGPLYGYTF.

The rearrangement joins TRBV30 to TRBJ1-6; TRBD1 matches 9 bases. The CDR3 is 12 residues long. The V gene's germline CDR1 is GTSNPN and CDR2 SVGIG (reference sequence). Germline trimming cut 2 bases from V and 12 bases from J; bases unmatched to any gene: 2. CDR3 nucleotide sequence: TGTGCCTGGAGTAAGACAGGGGGACCCCTCCACTTT. Translated: CAWSKTGGPLHF.

This chain links TRBV7-2 with TRBJ2-7; 8 bases are shared with TRBD1. Germline trimming cut 1 base from V and 3 bases from J; bases unmatched to any gene: 5. Germline V gives CDR1 SGHTA, CDR2 FQGNSA. The CDR3 is 15 amino acids. The CDR3, as DNA: TGTGCCAGCAGCTTAGGACAGGGGTCCTTCTACGAGCAGTACTTC. Translating gives CASSLGQGSFYEQYF.